These 23 T cell receptor beta chains were sequenced from one sample in a study of cytomegalovirus exposure and HLA in healthy donors. Amplification used 60 Vbeta primers and 13 Jbeta primers. Libraries were prepared by immunoSEQ multiplex PCR; TCRdb keeps only in-frame clonotypes and omits some of them. The profile shows tens of thousands of clones, more than 70% of them singletons. Sequenced sample: PBMCs. The receptors were sampled from a woman between 40 and 50 years old in good health and CMV-seropositive.

Comment on this clone: A read error may account for a junction end that differs from germline. J is TRBJ1-2 and V is TRBV5-8, with D maybe TRBD1 (5 bases). The germline CDR1 and CDR2 sequences are SGHTS and YDEGEE. The CDR3 contains 13 residues. The CDR3 is CAGSLRGTYGYTF. CDR3 DNA: TGTGCCGGCAGCTTACGGGGGACTTATGGCTACACCTTC.

The rearrangement links TRBV5-1 to TRBJ2-1; D is undetermined. Germline values: CDR1 SGHRS, CDR2 YFSETQ. The length of the CDR3 is 13 residues. V was pared by 0 bases and J by 9 bases, with 10 bases between. In nucleotides, the CDR3 is TGCGCCAGCAGCTTGGACAGTCTTACTGAGCAGTTCTTC. Its protein is CASSLDSLTEQFF.

This clone was observed a handful of times. The junction departs from the called germline gene at one end, perhaps through a read error. The rearrangement joins TRBV7-9 to TRBJ1-5; no definite D call. From germline, CDR1 is SEHNR and CDR2 FQNEAQ (reference sequence). This CDR3 spans 12 amino acids. CDR3 DNA: TGTTCCAGCAGCTTAGAGAGTCAGCCCCAGCATTTT. This sequence encodes CSSSLESQPQHF.

The rearrangement uses TRBV7-8 and TRBJ1-2; 9 bases fit TRBD1. J was trimmed by 2 bases and V by 4 bases; bases with no gene match: 5. Germline CDR1 is SGHVS and CDR2 is FQNEAQ. The CDR3 runs 15 residues. The CDR3 nucleotides read TGTGCCAGCAGCTACAGGGGGCTGGGGAACTATGGCTACACCTTC. Translating gives CASSYRGLGNYGYTF.

The CDR3 here is CASSDEVLTGELFF. The CDR3 DNA follows: TGCGCCAGCAGTGACGAAGTACTAACCGGGGAGCTGTTTTTT. V usage is TRBV10-1 and J usage is TRBJ2-2; D is uncertain. V was pared by 3 bases and J by 5 bases, with 10 bases between. CDR1 and CDR2 from the germline V gene are WNHNN and SYGVQD (reference sequence). This CDR3 contains 14 residues.

The chain joins TRBV2 to TRBJ1-1, with 8 bases aligning to TRBD1. Germline assignment: CDR1 SNHLY and CDR2 FYNNEI. Trimming at V came to 5 bases and at J to 6 bases, leaving 5 bases not matched to a gene. CDR3 length: 13 amino acids. CDR3 sequence (DNA): TGTGCCAGCAGTCAGGACAGGGCATCTGAAGCTTTCTTT. This codes for CASSQDRASEAFF. Filled out from reference TRBV2 and TRBJ1-1, the complete variable domain reads EPEVTQTPSHQVTQMGQEVILRCVPISNHLYFYWYRQILGQKVEFLVSFYNNEISEKSEIFDDQFSVERPDGSNFTLKIRSTKLEDSAMYFCASSQDRASEAFFGQGTRLTVV.

This clone was picked up a small number of times. The V call is TRBV4-2, the J call TRBJ2-2; 7 bases agree with TRBD2. This CDR3 comprises 17 residues. Germline V gives CDR1 LGHNA, CDR2 YNFKEQ. With V trimmed by 0 bases and J by 0 bases, 4 bases remained unmatched. CDR3 DNA: TGTGCCAGCAGCCAAGAACACGGGGGGTCGAACACCGGGGAGCTGTTTTTT. It yields the protein CASSQEHGGSNTGELFF.

The V call is TRBV4-1, the J call TRBJ1-5, with 7 bases matching TRBD1. CDR1 and CDR2 from the germline V gene are MGHRA and YSYEKL. With 3 bases clipped from V and 5 bases from J, the junction kept 7 bases outside the gene matches. The CDR3 runs to 15 residues. The CDR3 nucleotides are TGCGCCAGCAGCCACCGACAGGGAAGGGATCAGCCCCAGCATTTT. This translates into CASSHRQGRDQPQHF.

This clone came up once. The CDR3 sequence: CAWRSGGPSDTQYF. CDR3 DNA sequence: TGTGCCTGGAGGTCGGGGGGGCCCTCAGATACGCAGTATTTT. The chain has TRBV30 and TRBJ2-3; 8 positions agree with TRBD2. The CDR3 sequence is 14 residues long. V lost 3 bases and J lost 4; bases outside the gene matches: 6. CDR1 and CDR2 from the germline V gene are GTSNPN and SVGIG (reference sequence). Looking up the rest from reference TRBV30 and TRBJ2-3 gives the full variable domain: SQTIHQWPATLVQPVGSPLSLECTVEGTSNPNLYWYRQAAGRGLQLLFYSVGIGQISSEVPQNLSASRPQDRQFILSSKKLLLSDSGFYLCAWRSGGPSDTQYFGPGTRLTVL.

With regard to this clone: Other DNA sequences within the sample encode an identical CDR3. The CDR3 loop is CATSSYPRGRDQPQHF. The CDR3 nucleotides are TGTGCCACCAGCAGCTACCCCAGAGGTCGGGATCAGCCCCAGCATTTT. The V gene is TRBV15, the J gene TRBJ1-5; D is ambiguous. Germline V CDR1 and CDR2: LNHNV, YYDKDF (reference sequence). Trimming left V 3 bases short and J 5 bases short, with 17 bases between. The CDR3 has 16 residues.

The chain employs TRBV6-1 and TRBJ2-3; D perhaps matches TRBD2 (6 bases). This CDR3 is built from 17 residues. The germline V gene has CDR1 MNHNS and CDR2 SASEGT. Trimming shortened V by 2 bases and J by 0 bases, and 15 bases separated the two germline ends. This chain's CDR3 is CASSEIWAGTSTDTQYF. CDR3 DNA sequence: TGTGCCAGCAGTGAAATTTGGGCGGGAACTAGCACAGATACGCAGTATTTT.

The J gene is TRBJ2-7, the V gene TRBV4-1; TRBD2 is a possible D gene (6 bases). This CDR3 region has 15 residues. V was clipped by 0 bases and J by 3 bases, with 12 bases between them. CDR1 and CDR2 (germline): MGHRA, YSYEKL. Here the CDR3 DNA reads TGCGCCAGCAGCCAAGACATGGGGACTGTCTACGAGCAGTACTTC. It encodes CASSQDMGTVYEQYF.

V is TRBV4-1 and J is TRBJ2-2; 7 bases align to TRBD2. This CDR3 region has 14 residues. Germline trimming cut 0 bases from V and 8 bases from J; bases unmatched to any gene: 3. Germline assignment: CDR1 MGHRA and CDR2 YSYEKL. CDR3 residues: CASSQDAGDGELFF. As DNA, the CDR3 is TGCGCCAGCAGCCAAGATGCGGGGGATGGGGAGCTGTTTTTT.

This clone showed up just once. The chain recombines TRBV10-2 with TRBJ1-3; TRBD1 aligns across 7 bases. Germline V gives CDR1 WSHSY, CDR2 SAAADI. The CDR3 covers 13 residues. V shed 4 bases, J shed 6 bases, and the junction held 3 bases outside the gene matches. CDR3 DNA sequence: TGCGCCAGCAGTGTTGGGACAGAAAACACCATATATTTT. Its protein is CASSVGTENTIYF.

J is TRBJ1-2 and V is TRBV5-6; D is unresolved. The germline V and J ends were trimmed by 4 bases and 0 bases, with 7 bases remaining between them. The CDR3 sequence is 13 residues long. The germline V gene encodes CDR1 SGHDT and CDR2 YYEEEE. DNA of the CDR3: TGTGCCAGCAGCCCCGGGACTAACTATGGCTACACCTTC. Amino acid sequence: CASSPGTNYGYTF.

The chain recombines TRBV12-5 with TRBJ2-7; weak D call: TRBD1 (6 bases). The CDR3 extends over 14 amino acids. Germline V gene sequence: CDR1 LGHNT, CDR2 FRNRAP. V dropped 0 bases and J dropped 1 base, with 7 bases sitting between them. This CDR3 reads CASGLVQGSYEQYF. CDR3 DNA sequence: TGTGCTAGTGGTTTGGTACAGGGATCCTACGAGCAGTACTTC. The entire variable domain, with the rest obtained from reference TRBV12-5 and TRBJ2-7, is as follows: DARVTQTPRHKVTEMGQEVTMRCQPILGHNTVFWYRQTMMQGLELLAYFRNRAPLDDSGMPKDRFSAEMPDATLATLKIQPSEPRDSAVYFCASGLVQGSYEQYFGPGTRLTVT.

This clone has a handful of counts. The chain recombines TRBV10-2 with TRBJ2-2; a possible D gene is TRBD1 (6 bases). CDR3 length: 15 residues. Germline V gene sequence: CDR1 WSHSY, CDR2 SAAADI. V gave up 4 bases and J gave up 6 bases, with 15 bases separating them. CDR3 in DNA: TGCGCCAGCAGTGTAGGGGCAGGGGCGGCCGGGGAGCTGTTTTTT. It is translated as CASSVGAGAAGELFF.

There are a few counts of this clone. The chain has TRBV4-3 and TRBJ1-2; 11 positions agree with TRBD1. J gave up 5 bases and V 0 bases, and 8 bases lay outside the gene matches. This CDR3 has 17 residues. Germline V gene lookup returns CDR1 LGHNA and CDR2 YSLEER. The CDR3 DNA reads TGCGCCAGCAGCCAAGATGAGGGGACAGGGGGTCGGTATGGCTACACCTTC. This gives the protein CASSQDEGTGGRYGYTF.

Notes on this clone: The identical CDR3 is also encoded by other nucleotide sequences in the sample. CDR3: CASSRTANTGELFF. The CDR3 bases are TGTGCCAGCTCCAGGACAGCGAACACCGGGGAGCTGTTTTTT. The chain uses TRBV18 and TRBJ2-2; maybe TRBD1 (6 bases). The ends were cut back, 6 bases at V and 0 bases at J, with 8 bases in the middle. CDR1 and CDR2 (germline): KGHSH, LQKENI. This CDR3 is built from 14 residues.

The V call is TRBV10-3, the J call TRBJ2-1, with 8 bases identical to TRBD1. V lost 6 bases to trimming and J lost 7 bases; unmatched junction nucleotides: 8. The CDR3 length is 14 residues. CDR1 is ENHRY and CDR2 is SYGVKD in the germline V gene. The CDR3 coding sequence is TGTGCCATCAGCGATACCCGACAGGGGAATGAGCAGTTCTTC. Translating it yields CAISDTRQGNEQFF.

J is TRBJ2-6 and V is TRBV18, with D unclear. The CDR3 covers 13 residues. The germline CDR1 and CDR2 sequences are KGHSH and LQKENI. V lost 5 bases to trimming and J lost 3 bases, with 5 bases between them. The CDR3 spells CASSVGGANVLTF. The CDR3 region has the DNA TGTGCCAGCTCAGTCGGTGGGGCCAACGTCCTGACTTTC.

The rearrangement joins TRBV4-3 to TRBJ1-1; 7 nucleotides align to TRBD1. V was clipped by 2 bases and J by 2 bases; unmatched bases: 5. The germline V gene encodes CDR1 LGHNA and CDR2 YSLEER. The CDR3 has 15 residues. The DNA for the CDR3 is TGCGCCAGCAGCCAATCTCGACAGGGAAACACTGAAGCTTTCTTT. Its translation is CASSQSRQGNTEAFF.

In this sample, this clone turned up once. The chain uses TRBV7-2 and TRBJ2-2; weak D call: TRBD2 (6 bases). The CDR3 extends over 15 amino acids. Germline loops: CDR1 SGHTA, CDR2 FQGNSA. The V gene lost 7 bases and the J gene lost 0 bases, with 12 bases spanning the gap. In nucleotides, the CDR3 is TGTGCCAGCACCAGGACTACATCGAACACCGGGGAGCTGTTTTTT. It translates to CASTRTTSNTGELFF.